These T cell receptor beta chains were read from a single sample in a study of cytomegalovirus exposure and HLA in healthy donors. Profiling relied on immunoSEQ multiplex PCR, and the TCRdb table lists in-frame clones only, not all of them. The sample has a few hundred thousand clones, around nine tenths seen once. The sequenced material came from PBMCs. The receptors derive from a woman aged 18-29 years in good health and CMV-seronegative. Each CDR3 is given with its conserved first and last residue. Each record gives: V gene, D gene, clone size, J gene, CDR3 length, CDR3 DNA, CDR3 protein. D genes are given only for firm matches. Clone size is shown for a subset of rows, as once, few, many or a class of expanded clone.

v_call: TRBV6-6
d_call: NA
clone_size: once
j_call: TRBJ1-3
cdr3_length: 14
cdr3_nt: TGTGCCAGCACCCAAAGCCCGACAGGAAACACCATATATTTT
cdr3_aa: CASTQSPTGNTIYF

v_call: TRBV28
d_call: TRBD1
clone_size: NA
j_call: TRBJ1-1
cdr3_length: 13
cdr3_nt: TGTGCCAGCACCAACAGGGGGTACACTGAAGCTTTCTTT
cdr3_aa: CASTNRGYTEAFF

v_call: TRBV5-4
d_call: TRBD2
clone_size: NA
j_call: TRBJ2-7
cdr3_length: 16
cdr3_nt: TGTGCCAGCAGCTTGTATGGCGGGAGGGGGGGCTACGAGCAGTACTTC
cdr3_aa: CASSLYGGRGGYEQYF

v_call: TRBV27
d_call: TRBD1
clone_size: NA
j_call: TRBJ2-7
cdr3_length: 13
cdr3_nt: TGTGCCAGCAGTTTACTGACAGGGAGCGAGCAGTACTTC
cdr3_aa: CASSLLTGSEQYF

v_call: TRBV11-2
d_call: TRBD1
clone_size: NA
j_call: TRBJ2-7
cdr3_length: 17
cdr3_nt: TGTGCCAGCAGCTCCTTTAAGACAGGGGGGTCTCTCTACGAGCAGTACTTC
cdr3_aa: CASSSFKTGGSLYEQYF

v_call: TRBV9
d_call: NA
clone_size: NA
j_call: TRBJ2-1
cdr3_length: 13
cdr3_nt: TGTGCCAGCAGCGTAGGAGGTAGCCATGAGCAGTTCTTC
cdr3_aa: CASSVGGSHEQFF

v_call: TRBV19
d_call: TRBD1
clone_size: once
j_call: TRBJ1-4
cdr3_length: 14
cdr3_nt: TGTGCCAGTACCGTTGGACAGGAAAGTGAAAAACTGTTTTTT
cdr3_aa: CASTVGQESEKLFF

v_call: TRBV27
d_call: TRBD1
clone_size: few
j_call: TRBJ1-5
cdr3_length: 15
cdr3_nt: TGTGCCAGCAGTCTCTACAGGGGAGGCAATCAGCCCCAGCATTTT
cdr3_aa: CASSLYRGGNQPQHF

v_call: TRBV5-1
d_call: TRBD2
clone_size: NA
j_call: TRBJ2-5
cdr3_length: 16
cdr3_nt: TGCGCCAGCAGCTTGGCCCTAGCGGTACACCAAGAGACCCAGTACTTC
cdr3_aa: CASSLALAVHQETQYF

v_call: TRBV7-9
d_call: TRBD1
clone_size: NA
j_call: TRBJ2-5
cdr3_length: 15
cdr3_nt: TGTGCCAGCAGCGCAAGGGACAGGAGTCAAGAGACCCAGTACTTC
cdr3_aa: CASSARDRSQETQYF

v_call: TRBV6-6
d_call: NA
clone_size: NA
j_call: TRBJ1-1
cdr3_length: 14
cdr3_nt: TGTGCCAGCAGTTACGCCCGGGTTAACACTGAAGCTTTCTTT
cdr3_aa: CASSYARVNTEAFF

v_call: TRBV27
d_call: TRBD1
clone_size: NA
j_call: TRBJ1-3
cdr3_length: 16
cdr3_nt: TGTGCCAGCAGTATTAATCAGGGGGACTCTGGAAACACCATATATTTT
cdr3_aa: CASSINQGDSGNTIYF

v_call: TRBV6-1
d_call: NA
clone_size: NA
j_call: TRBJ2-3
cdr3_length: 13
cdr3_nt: TGTGCCAGCAGTCGAACGGGAACAGATACGCAGTATTTT
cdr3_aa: CASSRTGTDTQYF

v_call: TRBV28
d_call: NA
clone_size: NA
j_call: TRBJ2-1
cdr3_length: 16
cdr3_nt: TGTGCCAGCAGTTTCGGAGGCCCAATAACCTACAATGAGCAGTTCTTC
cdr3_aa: CASSFGGPITYNEQFF

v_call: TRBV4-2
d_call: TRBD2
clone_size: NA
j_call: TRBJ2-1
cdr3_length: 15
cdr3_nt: TGTGCCAGCAGCCAAGAAGGACTAGCAGGGAATGAGCAGTTCTTC
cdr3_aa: CASSQEGLAGNEQFF

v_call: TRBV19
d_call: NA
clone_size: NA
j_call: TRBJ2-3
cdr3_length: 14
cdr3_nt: TGTGCCAGTAGGACTAGGGAGCGCACAGATACGCAGTATTTT
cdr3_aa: CASRTRERTDTQYF

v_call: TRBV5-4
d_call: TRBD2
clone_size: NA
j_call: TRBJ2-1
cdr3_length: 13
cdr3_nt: TGTGCCAGCAGCTTAGGACTAGCGGCGAAGCAGTTCTTC
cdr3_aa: CASSLGLAAKQFF

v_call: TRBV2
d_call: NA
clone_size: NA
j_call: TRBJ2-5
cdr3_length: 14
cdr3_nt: TGTGCCAGCAGCGAACAGAGTACGGGGGAGACCCAGTACTTC
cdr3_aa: CASSEQSTGETQYF

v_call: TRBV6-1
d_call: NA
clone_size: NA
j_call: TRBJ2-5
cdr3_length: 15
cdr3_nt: TGTGCCAGCAGTACAGCGGCCTTATGGGAAGAGACCCAGTACTTC
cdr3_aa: CASSTAALWEETQYF

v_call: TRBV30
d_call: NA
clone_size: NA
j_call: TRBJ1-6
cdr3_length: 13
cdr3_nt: TGTGCCTGGAGTTTGAGGGAGGCTACACCCCTCCACTTT
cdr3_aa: CAWSLREATPLHF

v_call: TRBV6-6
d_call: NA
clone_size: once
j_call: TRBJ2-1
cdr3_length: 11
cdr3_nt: TGTGCCAGCAGCGGAGACAATGAGCAGTTCTTC
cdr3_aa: CASSGDNEQFF

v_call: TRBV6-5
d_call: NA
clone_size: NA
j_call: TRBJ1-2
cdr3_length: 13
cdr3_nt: TGTGCCAGCAGTGTCCTACGCGACTATGGCTACACCTTC
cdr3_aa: CASSVLRDYGYTF

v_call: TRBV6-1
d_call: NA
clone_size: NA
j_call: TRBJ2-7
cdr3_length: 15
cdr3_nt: TGTGCCAGCAGTGAACAATCCTACAGCTCCTACGAGCAGTACTTC
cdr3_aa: CASSEQSYSSYEQYF

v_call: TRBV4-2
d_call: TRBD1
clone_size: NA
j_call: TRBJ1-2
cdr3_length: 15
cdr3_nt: TGTGCCAGCAGCCAAGCGAGGGGACAGGGCTACGGCTACACCTTC
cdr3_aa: CASSQARGQGYGYTF

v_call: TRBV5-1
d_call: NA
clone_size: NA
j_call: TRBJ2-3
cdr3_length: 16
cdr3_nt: TGCGCCAGCAGCTTGGGCACGTATCTAGGCACAGATACGCAGTATTTT
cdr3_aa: CASSLGTYLGTDTQYF

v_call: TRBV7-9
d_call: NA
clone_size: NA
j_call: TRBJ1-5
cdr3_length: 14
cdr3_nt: TGTGCCAGCAGCTTAGGTGAGAGCAATCAGCCCCAGCATTTT
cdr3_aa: CASSLGESNQPQHF

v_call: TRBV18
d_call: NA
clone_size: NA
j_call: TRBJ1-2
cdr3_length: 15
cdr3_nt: TGTGCCAGCTCACCACCGGGCAGGGGAAGGTATGGCTACACCTTC
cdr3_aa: CASSPPGRGRYGYTF

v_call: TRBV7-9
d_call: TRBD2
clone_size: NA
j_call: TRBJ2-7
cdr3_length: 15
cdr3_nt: TGTGCCAGCAGCTTCCCGGGACTAGACGGCTACGAGCAGTACTTC
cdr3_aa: CASSFPGLDGYEQYF

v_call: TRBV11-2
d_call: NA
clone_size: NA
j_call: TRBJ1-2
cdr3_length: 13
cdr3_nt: TGTGCCAGCAGCCCCTCCGGGAACTATGGCTACACCTTC
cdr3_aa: CASSPSGNYGYTF

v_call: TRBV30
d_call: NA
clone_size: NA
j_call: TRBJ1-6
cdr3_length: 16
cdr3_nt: TGTGCCTGGAGTGTCCTCCACGGACTCTTAAATTCACCCCTCCACTTT
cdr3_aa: CAWSVLHGLLNSPLHF

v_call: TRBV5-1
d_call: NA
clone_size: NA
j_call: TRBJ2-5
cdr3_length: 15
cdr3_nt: TGCGCCAGCAGCTTGGCCCCATCGGGGTTCGAGACCCAGTACTTC
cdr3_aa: CASSLAPSGFETQYF

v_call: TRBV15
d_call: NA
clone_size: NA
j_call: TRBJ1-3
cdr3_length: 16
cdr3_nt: TGTGCCACCAGCAGCCCGACAGGACTCTCTGGAAACACCATATATTTT
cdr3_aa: CATSSPTGLSGNTIYF

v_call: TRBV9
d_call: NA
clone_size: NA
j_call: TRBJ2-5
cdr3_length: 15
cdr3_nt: TGTGCCAGCAGCACAGGACCCTCTGGGCAAGAGACCCAGTACTTC
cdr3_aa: CASSTGPSGQETQYF

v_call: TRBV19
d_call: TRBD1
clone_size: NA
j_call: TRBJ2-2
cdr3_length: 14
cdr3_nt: TGTGCCAGTAGCCCGACAGGGGTAAAAGGGGAGCTGTTTTTT
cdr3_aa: CASSPTGVKGELFF